The TCR beta chain described here comes from a study of blood T cell repertoires in COVID-19. The CDR3 has 14 amino acids. With 0 bases removed from V and 1 base from J, the gap between germline ends came to 6 bases. Germline V gene sequence: CDR1 LGHNA, CDR2 YNFKEQ. Produced via immunoSEQ multiplex PCR; TCRdb's table is partial and in-frame only. The data show about 400,000 clones, with around 87% seen just once and 10% held by the top ten. This rearrangement joins TRBV4-2 to TRBJ1-1, with no clear D. The sequenced sample was PBMCs or T cells enriched from blood (not recorded which). This TCR was recovered from a woman between 50 and 59 years old who had recovered from COVID-19. Written as DNA, the CDR3 is TGTGCCAGCAGCCAAGATCTGCGGAACACTGAAGCTTTCTTT. Translation gives CASSQDLRNTEAFF.